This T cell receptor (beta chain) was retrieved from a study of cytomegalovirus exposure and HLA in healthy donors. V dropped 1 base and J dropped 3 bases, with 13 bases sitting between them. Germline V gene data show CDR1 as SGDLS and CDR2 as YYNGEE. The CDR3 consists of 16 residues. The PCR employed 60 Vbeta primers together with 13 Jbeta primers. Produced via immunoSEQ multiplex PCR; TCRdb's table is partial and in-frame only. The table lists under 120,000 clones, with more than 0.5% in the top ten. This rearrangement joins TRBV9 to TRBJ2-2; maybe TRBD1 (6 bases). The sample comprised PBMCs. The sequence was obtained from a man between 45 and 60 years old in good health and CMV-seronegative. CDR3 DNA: TGTGCCAGCAGCGTACAAAAGGGGGACCACACCGGGGAGCTGTTTTTT. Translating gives CASSVQKGDHTGELFF.